The entry that follows covers one TCR beta chain sequence. Libraries were prepared by immunoSEQ multiplex PCR; TCRdb keeps only in-frame clonotypes and omits some of them. Seen here are about 74,000 clones, just over 85% observed once, and the top ten hold more than 1.5%. The germline V and J ends were trimmed by 6 bases and 2 bases, with 14 bases remaining between them. The CDR3 runs to 15 residues. The germline CDR1 and CDR2 sequences are MNHEY and SMNVEV (reference sequence). This sample was included in a study of blood T cell repertoires in COVID-19. Sequencing input: peripheral blood. The receptor was derived from a woman at least 80 years old with active or convalescent COVID-19. The chain combines TRBV27 with TRBJ2-1; maybe TRBD1 (6 bases). CDR3 protein: CASSAGVGPYNEQFF. As DNA, the CDR3 is TGTGCCAGCAGCGCAGGGGTAGGGCCCTACAATGAGCAGTTCTTC.